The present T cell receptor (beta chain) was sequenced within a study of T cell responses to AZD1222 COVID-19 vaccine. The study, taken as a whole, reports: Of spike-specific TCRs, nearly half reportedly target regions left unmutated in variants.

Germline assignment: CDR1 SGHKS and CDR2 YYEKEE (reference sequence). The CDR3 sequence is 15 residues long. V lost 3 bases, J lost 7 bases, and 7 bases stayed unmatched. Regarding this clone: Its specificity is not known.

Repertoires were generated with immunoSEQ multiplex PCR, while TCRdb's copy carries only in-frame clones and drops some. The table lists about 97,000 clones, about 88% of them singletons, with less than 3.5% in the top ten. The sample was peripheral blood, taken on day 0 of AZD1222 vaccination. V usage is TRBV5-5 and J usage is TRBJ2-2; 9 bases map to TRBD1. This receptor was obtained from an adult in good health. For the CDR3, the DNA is TGTGCCAGCAGCTGGGACAGGGCGAAGGTCGGGGAGCTGTTTTTT. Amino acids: CASSWDRAKVGELFF.